These 22 T cell receptor beta chains share one sample of origin, sequenced in a study of cytomegalovirus exposure and HLA in healthy donors. With 60 Vbeta and 13 Jbeta primers, the PCR was carried out. Sequencing was performed with immunoSEQ multiplex PCR; in TCRdb, only in-frame clones are kept and a portion is missing. The sample consists of approximately 130,000 clones, more than 70% of them appearing once. Sequencing was performed on PBMCs. The receptors here all came from a woman aged 25 to 39 in good health and CMV-seropositive.

The gene calls are TRBV5-8 and TRBJ1-5, with D hard to call. V lost 0 bases, J lost 1 base, and 8 bases lay in between. Germline CDR1 is SGHTS and CDR2 is YDEGEE. There are 15 residues in the CDR3. In DNA, the CDR3 is TGTGCCAGCAGCTTGGGACTTTACAGCAATCAGCCCCAGCATTTT. Encoded protein: CASSLGLYSNQPQHF. Based on the CDR3 plus reference TRBV5-8 and TRBJ1-5, the full variable domain is EAGVTQSPTHLIKTRGQQATLRCSPISGHTSVYWYQQALGLGLQFLLWYDEGEERNRGNFPPRFSGRQFPNYSSELNVNALELEDSALYLCASSLGLYSNQPQHFGDGTRLSIL.

The sample holds a few counts of this clone. CDR3 amino acids: CASSFGLNTEAFF. DNA of the CDR3: TGTGCCAGCAGCTTTGGGCTTAACACTGAAGCTTTCTTT. The rearrangement joins TRBV7-9 to TRBJ1-1; no clear D. CDR3 size: 13 residues. The V gene lost 3 bases and the J gene lost 2 bases, with 7 bases spanning the gap. Germline V gene lookup returns CDR1 SEHNR and CDR2 FQNEAQ (reference sequence).

This clone has a handful of counts. This chain joins TRBV7-2 and TRBJ1-3, with 8 nucleotides matching TRBD1. Germline-derived CDR1 and CDR2 are SGHTA and FQGNSA. The CDR3 has 13 residues. V lost 5 bases to trimming and J lost 12 bases; unmatched junction nucleotides: 9. The CDR3 bases are TGTGCCAGCAGCCCCGACAGGGGTCGGGTCATATATTTT. Translating it yields CASSPDRGRVIYF.

This clone was seen a handful of times. This chain joins TRBV30 and TRBJ1-5, with a tentative D call TRBD1 (5 bases). V was pared by 1 base and J by 9 bases, with 13 bases between. CDR3 length: 13 residues. Germline loops: CDR1 GTSNPN, CDR2 SVGIG (reference sequence). The CDR3 region has the DNA TGTGCCTGGAGTGGGGCCGGGGGGGGGCCCCAGCATTTT. Its translation: CAWSGAGGGPQHF.

The rearrangement uses TRBV7-9 and TRBJ2-3; TRBD2 matches 10 bases. V lost 5 bases and J lost 0; bases outside the gene matches: 5. Germline lookup yields CDR1 SEHNR and CDR2 FQNEAQ (reference sequence). The CDR3 is made up of 16 amino acids. CDR3 sequence: CASSLGLAASTDTQYF. CDR3 nucleotides: TGTGCCAGCAGCCTTGGACTAGCGGCGAGCACAGATACGCAGTATTTT.

This clone appeared a few times. CDR3: CASSQDIRGIYNEQFF. The CDR3 DNA reads TGTGCCAGCAGCCAAGATATTAGGGGAATTTACAATGAGCAGTTCTTC. This chain connects TRBV4-2 to TRBJ2-1; tentative D call: TRBD1 (5 bases). The germline gives CDR1 LGHNA, CDR2 YNFKEQ. This CDR3 has 16 residues. Deletions cut 0 bases from V and 4 bases from J, with 13 bases between.

The V and J genes are TRBV2 and TRBJ1-5; TRBD1 might be the D (6 bases). From germline, CDR1 is SNHLY and CDR2 FYNNEI. V was shortened by 10 bases and J by 5 bases, with 18 bases between the two germline ends. The CDR3 loop spans 14 amino acids. Here the CDR3 DNA reads TGTGCCAACTTCCTGAGACAGGCGGATCAGCCCCAGCATTTT. It is translated as CANFLRQADQPQHF.

Turning to this clone: One end of the junction does not line up with germline, which may come from a read error. For the CDR3, the DNA is TGTGCCAGCTATTCCCCGACAGGGGGCTATAGCTACACCTTC. Residues: CASYSPTGGYSYTF. The chain joins TRBV28 to TRBJ1-2, with 10 bases identical to TRBD1. CDR1 and CDR2 (germline): MDHEN, SYDVKM. There are 14 residues in the CDR3.

The chain links TRBV5-4 to TRBJ1-3; D ambiguous. Germline V gene lookup returns CDR1 SGHNT and CDR2 YYREEE (reference sequence). This CDR3 is built from 12 residues. V was shortened by 2 bases and J by 4 bases, with 4 bases between the two germline ends. CDR3 nucleotide sequence: TGTGCCAGCAGCTTTCCAGGAAACACCATATATTTT. This gives the protein CASSFPGNTIYF.

The rearrangement links TRBV7-9 to TRBJ2-2, with 10 bases aligning to TRBD1. This CDR3 spans 15 amino acids. The germline V gene has CDR1 SEHNR and CDR2 FQNEAQ (reference sequence). Germline trimming cut 5 bases from V and 5 bases from J; bases unmatched to any gene: 5. CDR3 nucleotide sequence: TGTGCCAGCAGCCGGACAGGGGGAGAGACCGGGGAGCTGTTTTTT. This encodes CASSRTGGETGELFF.

The chain is built from TRBV11-2 and TRBJ2-7, with 8 positions matching TRBD2. V lost 5 bases and J lost 6; bases outside the gene matches: 9. The germline V gene has CDR1 SGHAT and CDR2 FQNNGV. The CDR3 loop spans 14 amino acids. CDR3 DNA: TGTGCCAGCAGCCCCCGGGGGGGCGAGCCCGAGCAGTACTTC. Translated, it gives CASSPRGGEPEQYF. The full variable domain, with the rest looked up from reference TRBV11-2 and TRBJ2-7, is EAGVAQSPRYKIIEKRQSVAFWCNPISGHATLYWYQQILGQGPKLLIQFQNNGVVDDSQLPKDRFSAERLKGVDSTLKIQPAKLEDSAVYLCASSPRGGEPEQYFGPGTRLTVT.

The rearrangement joins TRBV6-1 to TRBJ1-4; 9 bases fit TRBD1. Germline CDR1 reads MNHNS; CDR2 reads SASEGT. The CDR3 covers 14 residues. With 6 bases clipped from V and 6 bases from J, the junction kept 5 bases outside the gene matches. This chain's CDR3 is CASSTGTGHEKLFF. The DNA for the CDR3 is TGTGCCAGCAGCACCGGGACAGGGCATGAAAAACTGTTTTTT.

The chain links TRBV10-1 to TRBJ2-3, with a tentative D call TRBD2 (6 bases). The germline V and J ends were trimmed by 8 bases and 5 bases, with 17 bases remaining between them. CDR3 length: 14 residues. Germline CDR1 reads WNHNN; CDR2 reads SYGVQD (reference sequence). CDR3 in DNA: TGCGCCAGCTCTTGGACTTCGCGGGAAGATACGCAGTATTTT. This sequence encodes CASSWTSREDTQYF.

V usage is TRBV28 and J usage is TRBJ1-5; possible D gene TRBD1, 6 bases. The CDR3 runs to 17 residues. Trimming pared 4 bases from V and 6 bases from J, leaving 22 bases between. Germline V gives CDR1 MDHEN, CDR2 SYDVKM. The CDR3 loop reads CASSSPWGGQGSQPQHF. The DNA for the CDR3 is TGTGCCAGCAGTTCCCCCTGGGGGGGGCAGGGGAGTCAGCCCCAGCATTTT. The whole variable domain, remainder taken from reference TRBV28 and TRBJ1-5, is DVKVTQSSRYLVKRTGEKVFLECVQDMDHENMFWYRQDPGLGLRLIYFSYDVKMKEKGDIPEGYSVSREKKERFSLILESASTNQTSMYLCASSSPWGGQGSQPQHFGDGTRLSIL.

This chain links TRBV14 with TRBJ1-2; maybe TRBD1 (5 bases). With 4 bases removed from V and 4 bases from J, the gap between germline ends came to 7 bases. Germline V gene sequence: CDR1 SGHDN, CDR2 FVKESK. There are 12 residues in the CDR3. CDR3 in DNA: TGTGCCAGCAGCCCAGGGCTCTATGGCTACACCTTC. Protein product: CASSPGLYGYTF.

This chain uses TRBV27 with TRBJ2-7, with TRBD2 as a possible D gene (5 bases). V was clipped by 2 bases and J by 1 base, with 6 bases between them. The CDR3 contains 13 residues. The germline V gene encodes CDR1 MNHEY and CDR2 SMNVEV (reference sequence). In DNA form, the CDR3 reads TGTGCCAGCAGTTTACGAGGGTCCTACGAGCAGTACTTC. This translates into CASSLRGSYEQYF.

This chain links TRBV5-1 with TRBJ2-1; TRBD2 aligns across 12 bases. CDR1 and CDR2 (germline): SGHRS, YFSETQ. This CDR3 is 15 amino acids long. With V trimmed by 3 bases and J by 4 bases, 2 bases remained unmatched. CDR3 bases: TGCGCCAGCAGCTCTAGCGGGGGGGATTACAATGAGCAGTTCTTC. Translating gives CASSSSGGDYNEQFF.

V usage is TRBV28 and J usage is TRBJ1-4, with a tentative D call TRBD1 (6 bases). The CDR3 runs 15 residues. CDR1 is MDHEN and CDR2 is SYDVKM in the germline V gene. V gave up 6 bases and J gave up 3 bases, with 14 bases separating them. CDR3 coding DNA: TGTGCCAGCAGGCCCGATGGGGGCCCTAATGAAAAACTGTTTTTT. Protein product: CASRPDGGPNEKLFF.

The rearrangement uses TRBV30 and TRBJ2-5; maybe TRBD1 (5 bases). The end of the DNA is better explained by TRBJ2-7, so the J call may be wrong. Germline CDR1 reads GTSNPN; CDR2 reads SVGIG (reference sequence). This CDR3 comprises 12 residues. The CDR3 bases are TGTGCCTGGAGTCTAACAGGCTACGAGCAGTACTTC. Its protein product is CAWSLTGYEQYF.

This clone was seen a single time. The chain carries TRBV6-5 and TRBJ2-5, with D maybe TRBD1 (5 bases). This CDR3 is 12 amino acids long. The ends were cut back, 5 bases at V and 2 bases at J, with 6 bases in the middle. CDR1 and CDR2 from the germline V gene are MNHEY and SVGAGI. Here the CDR3 reads CASSGHQETQYF. The DNA for the CDR3 is TGTGCCAGCAGTGGACATCAAGAGACCCAGTACTTC.

The V and J genes are TRBV6-1 and TRBJ1-2, with 7 positions matching TRBD1. V shed 6 bases, J shed 5 bases, and the junction held 6 bases outside the gene matches. The CDR3 is 13 residues long. Germline assignment: CDR1 MNHNS and CDR2 SASEGT. CDR3 loop: CASRGQLFYGYTF. CDR3 nucleotide sequence: TGTGCCAGCAGGGGACAGCTTTTTTATGGCTACACCTTC.

The rearrangement links TRBV30 to TRBJ1-5; tentative D call: TRBD1 (5 bases). This CDR3 has 14 residues. CDR1 is GTSNPN and CDR2 is SVGIG in the germline V gene (reference sequence). V lost 1 base and J 3 bases, leaving 10 bases between the germline ends. In nucleotides, the CDR3 is TGTGCCTGGAGTGAGGGGTTGACCAATCAGCCCCAGCATTTT. Translating it yields CAWSEGLTNQPQHF.